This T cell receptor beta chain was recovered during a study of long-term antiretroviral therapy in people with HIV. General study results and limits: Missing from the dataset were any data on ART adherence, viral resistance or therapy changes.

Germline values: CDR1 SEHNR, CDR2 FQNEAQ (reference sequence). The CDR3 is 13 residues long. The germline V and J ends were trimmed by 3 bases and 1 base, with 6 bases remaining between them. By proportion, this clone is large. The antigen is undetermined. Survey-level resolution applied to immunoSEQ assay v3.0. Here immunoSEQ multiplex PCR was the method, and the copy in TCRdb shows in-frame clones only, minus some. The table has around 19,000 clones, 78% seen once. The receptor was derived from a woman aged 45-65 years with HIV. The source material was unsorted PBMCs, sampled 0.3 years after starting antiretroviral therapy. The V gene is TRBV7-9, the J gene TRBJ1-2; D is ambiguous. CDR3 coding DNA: TGTGCCAGCAGCTTTCCGTTTAACTATGGCTACACCTTC. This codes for CASSFPFNYGYTF.